This T cell receptor (beta chain) is drawn from a study of T cells after posttransplantation cyclophosphamide. Profiled with immunoSEQ multiplex PCR; TCRdb holds only in-frame clones, not every one. This table has approximately 15,000 clones, approximately 78% appearing once. Sampled 1 year posttransplant, controls received myeloablative marrow transplants, methotrexate and a calcineurin inhibitor. This clone occurred once. Germline lookup yields CDR1 SGHKS and CDR2 YYEKEE (reference sequence). The CDR3 is made up of 15 amino acids. The V and J ends lost 0 bases and 4 bases respectively, with 13 bases between them.

The sequencing here drew on PBMCs, taken around 59 weeks after allogeneic stem cell transplant with calcineurin inhibitor and methotrexate. This sequence joins TRBV5-5 and TRBJ2-5; a weak D match, TRBD2 (7 bases). The TCR was taken from a male patient aged 25-45 years who received an allogeneic stem cell transplant from an unrelated donor, was CMV-positive, and had acute and chronic GVHD. The graft donor may be the source of some T cells. The CDR3 spells CASSLGGGSGETQYF. The CDR3 nucleotides are TGTGCCAGCAGCTTGGGGGGGGGCAGTGGAGAGACCCAGTACTTC.